Following are 26 T cell receptor beta chains from one sample sequenced in a study of blood T cell repertoires in COVID-19. This table comes from immunoSEQ multiplex PCR, and its TCRdb copy is limited to in-frame clones, with some not included. The table lists 150,000 or so clones, 65% to 85% of them singletons, with approximately 12% in the top ten. Specimen: peripheral blood. All receptors come from a man aged 55-75 years with active or convalescent COVID-19.

V and J are TRBV10-3 and TRBJ2-5; perhaps TRBD1 as D (6 bases). The CDR3 extends over 14 amino acids. V gave up 6 bases and J gave up 2 bases, with 13 bases separating them. Germline loops: CDR1 ENHRY, CDR2 SYGVKD. CDR3 protein: CAISDRSGQETQYF. The DNA of the CDR3 is TGTGCCATCAGCGACAGGTCTGGTCAAGAGACCCAGTACTTC.

This clone turned up a few times. DNA of the CDR3: TGTGCCAGTAGTATGCCGGGGACTTTCAACAATGAGCAGTTCTTC. This sequence encodes CASSMPGTFNNEQFF. J is TRBJ2-1 and V is TRBV19; D perhaps matches TRBD2 (6 bases). CDR1 and CDR2 from the germline V gene are LNHDA and SQIVND (reference sequence). V lost 3 bases to trimming and J lost 5 bases, with 14 bases between them. The CDR3 sequence is 15 residues long.

V usage is TRBV6-2 or TRBV6-3 and J usage is TRBJ2-5, with TRBD2 as a possible D gene (5 bases). Trimming removed 6 bases from V and 5 bases from J, with 19 bases in between. The CDR3 spans 15 residues. CDR1 is MNHEY, CDR2 SVGEGT, per germline. DNA for the CDR3: TGTGCCAGCAGCCGAAGGACTCAAGTTCGGGAGACCCAGTACTTC. Translated, it gives CASSRRTQVRETQYF.

The chain joins TRBV11-3 to TRBJ2-7; the D gene is possibly TRBD1 (6 bases). The CDR3 spans 12 residues. Trimming removed 6 bases from V and 4 bases from J, with 10 bases in between. The germline V gene encodes CDR1 SGHNT and CDR2 YENEEA. The CDR3 is CASSSTGYEQYF. Written as DNA, the CDR3 is TGTGCCAGCAGTTCAACAGGGTACGAGCAGTACTTC.

This clone was observed a few times. The gene calls are TRBV28 and TRBJ2-7; 9 bases are a match to TRBD1. The CDR3 runs to 14 residues. Germline V gene sequence: CDR1 MDHEN, CDR2 SYDVKM. V gave up 6 bases and J gave up 5 bases; unmatched junction bases: 8. The CDR3 reads CASRVTGGENEQYF. Written as DNA, the CDR3 is TGTGCCAGCAGGGTAACAGGGGGCGAGAACGAGCAGTACTTC. The full variable domain, its missing parts supplied by reference TRBV28 and TRBJ2-7, is DVKVTQSSRYLVKRTGEKVFLECVQDMDHENMFWYRQDPGLGLRLIYFSYDVKMKEKGDIPEGYSVSREKKERFSLILESASTNQTSMYLCASRVTGGENEQYFGPGTRLTVT.

This clone has just a few counts. This chain joins TRBV27 and TRBJ2-7; D is possibly TRBD2 (6 bases). CDR3 length equals 17 residues. The germline CDR1 and CDR2 sequences are MNHEY and SMNVEV (reference sequence). Trimming shortened V by 1 base and J by 2 bases, and 18 bases separated the two germline ends. The CDR3 region is CASSLYWGGAQTYEQYF. The CDR3 coding sequence is TGTGCCAGCAGTTTATATTGGGGCGGGGCGCAGACCTACGAGCAGTACTTC.

The chain combines TRBV6-2 or TRBV6-3 with TRBJ1-5, with D possibly being TRBD1 (5 bases). CDR3 length: 15 residues. The V gene lost 7 bases and the J gene lost 4 bases, with 17 bases spanning the gap. Looked up from germline, CDR1 is MNHEY and CDR2 is SVGEGT. The CDR3 here is CASTPPGRGNQPQHF. CDR3 in DNA: TGTGCCAGCACCCCGCCGGGGAGGGGAAATCAGCCCCAGCATTTT.

V usage is TRBV11-2 and J usage is TRBJ1-5, with D possibly matching TRBD1 (6 bases). Trimming removed 5 bases from V and 7 bases from J, with 15 bases in between. CDR3 size: 14 residues. Looked up from germline, CDR1 is SGHAT and CDR2 is FQNNGV. CDR3 in DNA: TGTGCCAGCAGCCCAGGGCCTAGGGGGCAGCCCCAGCATTTT. Its protein product is CASSPGPRGQPQHF.

CDR3 in DNA: TGCGCCAGCAGCTTGTCGGGAACCGTCTACGAGCAGTACTTC. Translating gives CASSLSGTVYEQYF. This chain uses TRBV5-1 with TRBJ2-7; perhaps TRBD2 as D (5 bases). Germline V gene lookup returns CDR1 SGHRS and CDR2 YFSETQ. The CDR3 sequence is 14 residues long. The V end lost 1 base, the J end lost 3 bases, and 11 bases lay between the germline ends.

V and J are TRBV10-3 and TRBJ1-5; D possibly corresponds to TRBD1 (6 bases). Trimming left V 5 bases short and J 2 bases short, with 13 bases between. The CDR3 covers 15 residues. In germline, CDR1 is ENHRY, CDR2 SYGVKD. The CDR3 reads CAISKPGGGNQPQHF. For the CDR3, the DNA is TGTGCCATCAGTAAGCCGGGGGGCGGCAATCAGCCCCAGCATTTT.

J is TRBJ1-5 and V is TRBV28; maybe TRBD1 (5 bases). V was pared by 3 bases and J by 0 bases, with 9 bases between. This CDR3 is built from 15 residues. Germline assignment: CDR1 MDHEN and CDR2 SYDVKM. The CDR3: CASSFLGDSNQPQHF. CDR3 nucleotide sequence: TGTGCCAGCAGTTTTCTAGGGGATAGCAATCAGCCCCAGCATTTT.

This rearrangement joins TRBV24-1 to TRBJ2-2, with D perhaps TRBD1 (6 bases). The germline gives CDR1 KGHDR, CDR2 SFDVKD. The CDR3 loop spans 16 amino acids. Trimming pared 5 bases from V and 6 bases from J, leaving 18 bases between. The CDR3 sequence: CATSGTGTNPAGELFF. The CDR3 coding sequence is TGTGCCACCAGTGGAACCGGGACAAATCCTGCCGGGGAGCTGTTTTTT.

The count of this clone is one. The rearrangement joins TRBV19 to TRBJ2-4, with D maybe TRBD1 (5 bases). In germline, CDR1 is LNHDA, CDR2 SQIVND (reference sequence). Deletions cut 4 bases from V and 7 bases from J, with 8 bases between. The CDR3 covers 12 residues. The CDR3 here is CASSNRWNIQYF. The CDR3 region has the DNA TGTGCCAGTAGTAACAGGTGGAACATTCAGTACTTC.

This clone has more than one count but fewer than ten. The chain recombines TRBV10-3 with TRBJ1-4; 11 nucleotides align to TRBD1. V lost 6 bases to trimming and J lost 7 bases; unmatched junction nucleotides: 4. This CDR3 has 14 residues. CDR1 ENHRY and CDR2 SYGVKD come from the germline V gene. Written as DNA, the CDR3 is TGTGCCATCAGCGGGACAGGGGGACCTGAAAAACTGTTTTTT. This gives the protein CAISGTGGPEKLFF.

The V and J genes are TRBV5-1 and TRBJ1-5; TRBD1 agrees at 10 bases. After removal of 0 bases from V and 4 bases from J, the junction contained 1 base not matched to a gene. The CDR3 runs to 15 residues. Germline CDR1 and CDR2: SGHRS and YFSETQ. The chain's CDR3 is CASSLEGQGNQPQHF. In DNA, the CDR3 is TGCGCCAGCAGCTTGGAGGGACAGGGGAATCAGCCCCAGCATTTT.

The genes are TRBV27 and TRBJ1-1; 9 bases match TRBD1. Germline CDR1 reads MNHEY; CDR2 reads SMNVEV (reference sequence). The CDR3 length is 15 residues. V trimming: 5 bases; J trimming: 7 bases; junction bases outside the gene matches: 11. CDR3: CASSLYRMGQGEAFF. The CDR3 DNA reads as TGTGCCAGCAGTCTCTATCGAATGGGACAGGGTGAAGCTTTCTTT.

This clone was found once. The same CDR3 arises from other DNA sequences in this sample as well. The gene calls are TRBV28 and TRBJ1-2; TRBD1 is a possible D gene (6 bases). The germline CDR1 and CDR2 sequences are MDHEN and SYDVKM. V dropped 2 bases and J dropped 5 bases, with 6 bases sitting between them. This CDR3 spans 12 amino acids. CDR3 loop: CASSLQGYGYTF. The CDR3 DNA follows: TGTGCCAGCAGTTTACAGGGGTATGGCTACACCTTC.

J is TRBJ2-7 and V is TRBV6-6, with D possibly being TRBD1 (5 bases). CDR1 is MNHNY, CDR2 SVGAGI, per germline (reference sequence). The CDR3 totals 14 residues. V shed 4 bases and J shed 0 bases, with 10 bases lying between them. The CDR3: CASSFPTVSYEQYF. The CDR3 bases are TGTGCCAGCAGTTTCCCGACAGTCTCCTACGAGCAGTACTTC.

V and J are TRBV19 and TRBJ1-1; no clear D gene. This CDR3 contains 14 residues. Deletions cut 7 bases from V and 0 bases from J, with 12 bases between. From germline, CDR1 is LNHDA and CDR2 SQIVND (reference sequence). The CDR3: CASTLGGLNTEAFF. The CDR3 DNA is TGTGCCAGTACCCTAGGAGGGTTGAACACTGAAGCTTTCTTT.

The gene calls are TRBV27 and TRBJ2-2; D unresolved. The CDR3 consists of 14 residues. Trimming cost V 4 bases and J 6 bases, with 12 bases left between them. Germline V lookup: CDR1 MNHEY, CDR2 SMNVEV (reference sequence). The CDR3 bases are TGTGCCAGCAGTTCAGAGACGGCGGCCGGGGAGCTGTTTTTT. The encoded protein is CASSSETAAGELFF.

The V call is TRBV24-1, the J call TRBJ1-4; perhaps TRBD1 as D (6 bases). The CDR3 is 14 amino acids. Germline V gene lookup returns CDR1 KGHDR and CDR2 SFDVKD. Trimming took 4 bases from V and 4 from J, leaving 9 bases between them. The CDR3 coding sequence is TGTGCCACCAGTGAGGGGACAAGTAATGAAAAACTGTTTTTT. Residues: CATSEGTSNEKLFF.

The chain uses TRBV7-8 and TRBJ2-7, with D possibly being TRBD2 (5 bases). Germline-derived CDR1 and CDR2 are SGHVS and FQNEAQ. CDR3 size: 15 residues. Trimming removed 3 bases from V and 0 bases from J, with 12 bases in between. The CDR3 here is CASSFRPGISYEQYF. CDR3 DNA sequence: TGTGCCAGCAGCTTTAGACCCGGGATCTCCTACGAGCAGTACTTC.

This clone was detected only a few times. The chain carries TRBV6-2 or TRBV6-3 and TRBJ2-1; 7 bases match TRBD2. CDR1 is MNHEY and CDR2 is SVGEGT in the germline V gene. The CDR3 consists of 17 residues. V was clipped by 6 bases and J by 2 bases; unmatched bases: 13. The CDR3 DNA follows: TGTGCCAGCAGCCCGATGGGAGCGGGATTAACCTACAATGAGCAGTTCTTC. This gives the protein CASSPMGAGLTYNEQFF.

V and J are TRBV15 and TRBJ2-7, with 7 bases that match TRBD2. V gave up 1 base and J gave up 6 bases; unmatched junction bases: 15. Germline CDR1 reads LNHNV; CDR2 reads YYDKDF (reference sequence). CDR3 size: 17 residues. CDR3 sequence: CATSRGGLRGGSGEQYF. CDR3 bases: TGTGCCACCAGCAGAGGGGGCCTCAGAGGCGGGAGTGGCGAGCAGTACTTC.

The chain couples TRBV28 to TRBJ2-7; 9 bases fit TRBD1. The CDR3 is made up of 15 amino acids. The germline V gene has CDR1 MDHEN and CDR2 SYDVKM. Germline trimming cut 6 bases from V and 2 bases from J; bases unmatched to any gene: 8. CDR3 bases: TGTGCCAGCAGCTTACCCGGGACAGGGCCCTACGAGCAGTACTTC. The encoded protein is CASSLPGTGPYEQYF.

The table lists this clone with a few counts. The V gene is TRBV19, the J gene TRBJ1-1; D gene uncertain. CDR1 LNHDA and CDR2 SQIVND come from the germline V gene (reference sequence). The CDR3 has 14 amino acids. The V end was cut by 5 bases, the J end by 2 bases, with 12 bases between. CDR3 in DNA: TGTGCCAGTAGTCCGAGGGCCAAAAACACTGAAGCTTTCTTT. Its translation is CASSPRAKNTEAFF.